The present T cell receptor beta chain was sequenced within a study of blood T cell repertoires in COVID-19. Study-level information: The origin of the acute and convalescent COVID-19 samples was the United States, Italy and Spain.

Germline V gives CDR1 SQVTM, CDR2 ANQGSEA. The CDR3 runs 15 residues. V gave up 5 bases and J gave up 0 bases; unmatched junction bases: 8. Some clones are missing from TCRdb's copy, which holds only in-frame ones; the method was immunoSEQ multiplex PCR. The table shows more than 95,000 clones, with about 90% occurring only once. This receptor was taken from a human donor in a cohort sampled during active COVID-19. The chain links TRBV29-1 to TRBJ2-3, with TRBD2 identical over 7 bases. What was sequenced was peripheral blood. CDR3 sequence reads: CSVRRLAESTDTQYF. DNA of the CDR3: TGCAGCGTTCGGCGTCTAGCGGAGAGCACAGATACGCAGTATTTT.